Sequencing of this T cell receptor (beta chain) was carried out in a study of response to subunit inactivated influenza vaccine. MiXCR, run by TCRdb on the RT-PCR reads, gives a single entry per CDR3 protein. Counted here are 500,000 to 600,000 distinct CDR3 sequences, 13% to 15% occurring once; the ten biggest clones make up 11%. A note on this clonotype: What it binds is not known.

Study outcomes and limitations: That few new T cells are recruited by each seasonal influenza vaccination was the authors' suggestion.

Germline V gene lookup returns CDR1 KGHDR and CDR2 SFDVKD. The V and J ends lost 3 bases and 4 bases respectively, with 9 bases between them. CDR3 length: 14 amino acids. The sample in question was PBMCs from blood, obtained roughly 13 days after vaccination. The TCR sequence derives from a man in his fifties or sixties who received an inactivated influenza vaccine. The genes are TRBV24-1 and TRBJ1-5, with TRBD1 as a possible D gene (6 bases). This CDR3 is CATSDGTWNQPQHF. The CDR3, as DNA: TGTGCCACCAGTGATGGGACATGGAATCAGCCCCAGCATTTT.